The 13 T cell receptor beta chains below were found in one sample sequenced in a study of CD8 T cells in Susac syndrome. An input of about 0.45 to 1 ug of RNA was subjected to reverse transcription using random hexamers. TCRdb itself ran the immunoSEQ multiplex PCR reads through MiXCR, one entry per CDR3 protein. There are 150,000 to 200,000 distinct CDR3 sequences in the sample; about 93% occur only once, and approximately 0.14% lies in the top ten. What was sequenced was CD4+ T cells from PBMCs. Receptor source: a human donor in good health.

The V call is TRBV2, the J call TRBJ2-2; 9 bases are shared with TRBD1. The CDR3 has 14 residues. CDR1 and CDR2 from the germline V gene are SNHLY and FYNNEI. Trimming at V came to 8 bases and at J to 6 bases, leaving 7 bases not matched to a gene. The CDR3 loop reads CASRGDREAGELFF. The CDR3 DNA is TGTGCCAGCCGCGGGGACAGGGAGGCCGGGGAGCTGTTTTTT.

The chain employs TRBV28 and TRBJ1-2, with D perhaps TRBD1 (6 bases). Germline V gene lookup returns CDR1 MDHEN and CDR2 SYDVKM. V lost 6 bases and J 4 bases, leaving 18 bases between the germline ends. This CDR3 is built from 15 residues. The CDR3 loop reads CASRSDEIGGYGYTF. Here the CDR3 DNA reads TGTGCCAGCAGATCTGATGAGATAGGGGGCTATGGCTACACCTTC.

This chain joins TRBV3-1 and TRBJ1-2, with 8 bases aligning to TRBD1. This CDR3 contains 15 residues. CDR1 is LGHDT and CDR2 is YNNKEL in the germline V gene (reference sequence). Germline trimming cut 4 bases from V and 4 bases from J; bases unmatched to any gene: 8. The CDR3 loop reads CASSPLPGQAYGYTF. CDR3 bases: TGTGCCAGCAGCCCACTCCCGGGACAGGCCTATGGCTACACCTTC.

This clonotype was seen a single time. The V gene is TRBV5-6, the J gene TRBJ1-6, with D hard to call. This CDR3 has 12 residues. Trimming left V 10 bases short and J 8 bases short, with 13 bases between. Germline V gene sequence: CDR1 SGHDT, CDR2 YYEEEE. The CDR3 spells CARLGLDSPLHF. In nucleotides, the CDR3 is TGTGCCCGCCTGGGTTTGGATTCACCCCTCCACTTT.

CDR3 protein: CASSVEGGGPHTQYF. In nucleotides, the CDR3 is TGTGCCAGCAGCGTAGAGGGAGGGGGGCCACATACGCAGTATTTT. The chain recombines TRBV9 with TRBJ2-3, with D perhaps TRBD2 (7 bases). Trimming cost V 0 bases and J 7 bases, with 15 bases left between them. Germline CDR1 SGDLS, CDR2 YYNGEE. This CDR3 spans 15 amino acids.

The V and J genes are TRBV19 and TRBJ1-2, with a tentative D call TRBD1 (5 bases). This CDR3 has 13 amino acids. V shed 5 bases and J shed 5 bases, with 12 bases lying between them. Germline lookup yields CDR1 LNHDA and CDR2 SQIVND (reference sequence). CDR3 protein: CASSLTDRYGYTF. The CDR3 DNA is TGTGCCAGTAGTTTGACAGATCGGTATGGCTACACCTTC.

The chain recombines TRBV3-1 with TRBJ2-3; 9 nucleotides line up with TRBD2. With 4 bases clipped from V and 1 base from J, the junction kept 3 bases outside the gene matches. The CDR3 length is 15 residues. Germline CDR1 is LGHDT and CDR2 is YNNKEL (reference sequence). CDR3 residues: CASSRGGAGTDTQYF. CDR3 nucleotides: TGTGCCAGCAGCCGCGGGGGGGCCGGCACAGATACGCAGTATTTT.

This chain connects TRBV6-5 to TRBJ1-6; D is uncertain. CDR3 length: 15 amino acids. With 0 bases removed from V and 8 bases from J, the gap between germline ends came to 11 bases. Germline CDR1 and CDR2: MNHEY and SVGAGI. Written as DNA, the CDR3 is TGTGCCAGCAGTTACTCGAGAGGGTACGATTCACCCCTCCACTTT. Its translation: CASSYSRGYDSPLHF.

The rearrangement links TRBV7-9 to TRBJ1-4, with unresolved D. Germline assignment: CDR1 SEHNR and CDR2 FQNEAQ (reference sequence). Between the trimmed V and J ends, which lost 4 bases and 0 bases, there was a span of 12 bases. This CDR3 is built from 16 residues. The CDR3 sequence is CASSSSTAPTNEKLFF. In nucleotides, the CDR3 is TGTGCCAGCAGCTCCAGTACAGCCCCAACTAATGAAAAACTGTTTTTT.

This rearrangement joins TRBV10-3 to TRBJ2-1, with D perhaps matching TRBD1 (6 bases). The germline V gene encodes CDR1 ENHRY and CDR2 SYGVKD. The CDR3 length is 13 residues. Deletions cut 6 bases from V and 5 bases from J, with 11 bases between. The CDR3 protein is CAIRRDTDNEQFF. In DNA form, the CDR3 reads TGTGCCATCAGACGGGACACTGACAATGAGCAGTTCTTC.

DNA of the CDR3: TGTGCCAGCAGCGTAGGACTAGCGGGGGGGCCAGGCAAAAACATTCAGTACTTC. This translates into CASSVGLAGGPGKNIQYF. The genes are TRBV9 and TRBJ2-4, with 14 nucleotides matching TRBD2. CDR1 is SGDLS, CDR2 YYNGEE, per germline. CDR3 size: 18 residues. J was trimmed by 3 bases and V by 0 bases; bases with no gene match: 5.

This sequence joins TRBV12-5 and TRBJ2-3, with TRBD2 matching over 12 bases. CDR3 size: 16 residues. Trimming cost V 6 bases and J 0 bases; bases outside gene matches: 4. The germline V gene has CDR1 LGHNT and CDR2 FRNRAP. The CDR3 region is CASGPGLAGSTDTQYF. The DNA for the CDR3 is TGTGCTAGTGGGCCTGGACTAGCGGGAAGCACAGATACGCAGTATTTT.

V usage is TRBV28 and J usage is TRBJ1-5; TRBD1 matches at 8 bases. The CDR3 is made up of 16 amino acids. Germline assignment: CDR1 MDHEN and CDR2 SYDVKM. The junction had 4 bases not matched to a gene; V was cut back by 2 bases and J by 1 base. CDR3 bases: TGTGCCAGCAGTTTAAGTACAGGGGGGAGCAATCAGCCCCAGCATTTT. It translates to CASSLSTGGSNQPQHF.